This T cell receptor beta chain was retrieved from a study of OX40 agonist ivuxolimab in advanced cancers. Findings and limits, study-wide: Near-lowest levels of clonal expansion characterized partial responders at 0.1-3.0 mg/kg. The study found that CD8+ T cells averaged more expanded clones than CD4+.

TCRdb's table, derived via immunoSEQ multiplex PCR, lists solely in-frame clones and lacks some. The table lists about 53,000 clones, more than 70% of them singletons, with 2% to 3% in the top ten. A word on this clone: Its antigen is still unknown.

This CDR3 has 15 amino acids. Germline-derived CDR1 and CDR2 are MNHEY and SMNVEV (reference sequence). The V end lost 0 bases, the J end lost 1 base, and 9 bases lay between the germline ends. This sequence joins TRBV27 and TRBJ2-5; D is possibly TRBD2 (6 bases). The sequence derives from an adult with an advanced solid tumor such as melanoma, head and neck, liver or kidney cancer. The material was CD4+ or CD8+ T cells sorted from blood, obtained in a trial of the OX40 agonist ivuxolimab. The CDR3 coding sequence is TGTGCCAGCAGTTTATCGGGGGGTCTCCAAGAGACCCAGTACTTC. It codes for CASSLSGGLQETQYF.